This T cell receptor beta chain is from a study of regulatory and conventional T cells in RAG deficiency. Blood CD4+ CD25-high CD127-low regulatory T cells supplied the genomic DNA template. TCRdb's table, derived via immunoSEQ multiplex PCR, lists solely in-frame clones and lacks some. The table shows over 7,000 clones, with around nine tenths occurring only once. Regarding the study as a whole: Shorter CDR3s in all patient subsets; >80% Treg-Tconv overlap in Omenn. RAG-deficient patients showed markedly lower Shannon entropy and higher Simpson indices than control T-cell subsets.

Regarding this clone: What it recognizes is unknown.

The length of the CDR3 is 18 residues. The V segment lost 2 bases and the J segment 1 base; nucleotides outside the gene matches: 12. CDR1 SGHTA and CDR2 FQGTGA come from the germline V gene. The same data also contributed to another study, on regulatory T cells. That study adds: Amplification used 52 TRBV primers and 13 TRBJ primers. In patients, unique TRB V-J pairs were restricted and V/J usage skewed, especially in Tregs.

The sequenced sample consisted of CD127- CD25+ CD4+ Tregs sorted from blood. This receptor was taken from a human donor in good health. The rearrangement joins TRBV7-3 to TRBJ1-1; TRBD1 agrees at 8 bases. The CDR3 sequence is CASSLSPGGAGGNTEAFF. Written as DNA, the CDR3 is TGTGCCAGCAGCTTATCCCCAGGGGGCGCGGGTGGGAACACTGAAGCTTTCTTT. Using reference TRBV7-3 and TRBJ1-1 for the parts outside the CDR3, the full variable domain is GAGVSQTPSNKVTEKGKYVELRCDPISGHTALYWYRQSLGQGPEFLIYFQGTGAADDSGLPNDRFFAVRPEGSVSTLKIQRTERGDSAVYLCASSLSPGGAGGNTEAFFGQGTRLTVV.